This TCR beta chain was observed in a study of brain T cells in children with intractable seizures (TCRdb year 2021). Notes on the research overall: Resected brain tissue from over 50 pediatric epilepsy surgery cases was initially screened for immune gene transcripts with a NanoString immunology panel. Among the 12 selected surgery cases, eight also had pre-surgery blood sequenced, leaving four with brain tissue only.

The time point label on this specimen signifies: blood from clinic visit 5 months post-surgery; TSC patient then seizure free. The surgery cases with the highest brain T cell transcript signatures were chosen for TCR beta chain sequencing of brain tissue, and also of blood when blood was available. Prior to surgery, the patients had been treated with at least one anti-epileptic drug. TCR-sequenced patients were children with drug-resistant epilepsy due to tuberous sclerosis complex, focal cortical dysplasia, Rasmussen encephalitis or hemimegalencephaly. Bulk genomic DNA was isolated from unsorted brain tissue and whole blood using the Monarch genomic DNA purification kit. Study-wide findings and limitations: Because pre- and post-surgery blood were sequenced to different depths, clones absent from the pre-surgery sample may reflect undersampling. Viral specificity was inferred only from CDR3 sequence similarity, and patients' HCMV serostatus was unknown.

Relative to germline, V is 7 bases shorter and J is 3 bases shorter, with 12 bases between their ends. The CDR3 spans 13 residues, from the cysteine through the phenylalanine. The retained sequence is limited to the CDR3, 39 bases, with the frame set at the first base. Sequences MDHEN (CDR1) and SYDVKM (CDR2) are obtained from the germline V gene. The immunoSEQ assay was used to generate TCR beta chain sequences from genomic DNA. The paper's data handling went like this. CDR3 sequences not starting with the conserved framework cysteine at position 104 were manually removed. To get clonality, the normalized Shannon's Diversity Index was subtracted from one, giving values from 0 (maximal diversity) to 1 (oligoclonal). Chi-squared comparison-of-proportions tests assessed whether the same CDR3 differed in frequency between samples, such as brain versus blood. Public clonotypes were found by searching immuneACCESS, and the VDJdb browser was used to assess similarity to known antiviral clonotypes. The table comes from immuneACCESS by way of TCRdb, which keeps in-frame sequences with V and J called. Part of the clones is missing from these tables; in studies checked, under half for an unresolved V gene and the rest for unknown reasons. For V, J and clone size, that table is used; D and trimming come from the DNA. The sample table shows about 350,000 clones, and more than 85% are seen once. The ten largest clones add up to roughly 6% of the sample.

Comments on this clone: Its binding antigen is unknown. No much larger clone is present one base from it, and per-base qualities are unavailable.

This specimen was peripheral blood, taken about 5 months after surgery. The rearranged segments are TRBV28 and TRBJ2-5, with the D segment identity uncertain. The source of this sequence is a boy less than two years old with tuberous sclerosis and intractable seizures. The DNA sequence reads TGTGCCAGCACCCCGCGGTTTGAAGAGACCCAGTACTTC. Translation gives CASTPRFEETQYF.